Below are 30 T cell receptor beta chains sequenced from a single sample in a study of post-analysis software for immune sequencing data. Unique molecular identifiers had been added to the TCR beta cDNA libraries. TCRdb independently ran MiXCR on the PCR reads; one entry per CDR3 protein. This sample has about 540,000 distinct CDR3 sequences, with less than 40% found just once. These receptors are not linked to any known antigen. Points from the study as a whole: Roughly five TRBV segments, including TRBV5-6, TRBV5-1 and TRBV20-1, were more frequent in patients than controls.

Sequenced material: blood. The receptor set was obtained from a girl under 18 with multiple sclerosis.

The sample holds a few counts of this clonotype. The chain couples TRBV15 to TRBJ2-6; D is possibly TRBD1 (6 bases). Germline-derived CDR1 and CDR2 are LNHNV and YYDKDF (reference sequence). This CDR3 has 15 residues. Trimming took off 3 bases at V and 3 bases at J, with 9 bases between the two ends. CDR3 region: CATSRTGDGANVLTF. The CDR3 nucleotides are TGTGCCACCAGCAGGACAGGTGATGGGGCCAACGTCCTGACTTTC.

The V and J genes are TRBV15 and TRBJ1-6, with a possible D match to TRBD1 (6 bases). Germline CDR1 LNHNV, CDR2 YYDKDF (reference sequence). Trimming left V 6 bases short and J 9 bases short, with 15 bases between. This CDR3 spans 14 amino acids. In DNA form, the CDR3 reads TGTGCCACCAGATCTCAGGGGCTCGGTTCACCCCTCCACTTT. It translates to CATRSQGLGSPLHF.

This chain uses TRBV12-3 or TRBV12-4 with TRBJ2-2; no reliable D call. The CDR3 loop spans 14 amino acids. With 1 base removed from V and 4 bases from J, the gap between germline ends came to 7 bases. This CDR3 is CASSLGGFTGELFF. As DNA, the CDR3 is TGTGCCAGCAGTTTAGGAGGATTCACCGGGGAGCTGTTTTTT.

This chain joins TRBV7-8 and TRBJ2-4; possible D gene TRBD1, 6 bases. The CDR3 is 14 residues long. Trimming pared 5 bases from V and 13 bases from J, leaving 21 bases between. Germline V lookup: CDR1 SGHVS, CDR2 FQNEAQ. CDR3 region: CASSPMTGYNEQYF. CDR3 in DNA: TGTGCCAGCAGCCCGATGACAGGCTACAATGAGCAGTACTTC.

The chain couples TRBV6-1 to TRBJ1-1, with 8 bases fitting TRBD1. Germline assignment: CDR1 MNHNS and CDR2 SASEGT. The CDR3 is 15 residues long. J gave up 3 bases and V 6 bases, and 9 bases lay outside the gene matches. CDR3 in amino acids: CASSMQGQGDTEAFF. The CDR3, as DNA: TGTGCCAGCAGCATGCAAGGACAGGGAGACACTGAAGCTTTCTTT.

The J gene is TRBJ1-6, the V gene TRBV20-1; TRBD1 might be the D (5 bases). V was trimmed by 3 bases and J by 6 bases, leaving 15 bases between them. Germline V gives CDR1 DFQATT, CDR2 SNEGSKA (reference sequence). This CDR3 comprises 15 residues. CDR3 sequence: CSARVFGGSNSPLHF. DNA of the CDR3: TGCAGTGCTAGGGTATTTGGGGGTAGTAATTCACCCCTCCACTTT.

The gene calls are TRBV20-1 and TRBJ1-2; 9 nucleotides agree with TRBD1. This CDR3 has 16 residues. With V trimmed by 2 bases and J by 1 base, 8 bases remained unmatched. From germline, CDR1 is DFQATT and CDR2 SNEGSKA (reference sequence). CDR3 sequence (DNA): TGCAGTGCTAGACCCCAGGGACAGGGCCTTAACTATGGCTACACCTTC. Translated, it gives CSARPQGQGLNYGYTF.

The CDR3 protein is CASSTSFSGPNTEAFF. The CDR3, as DNA: TGTGCCAGCAGTACTTCATTCAGTGGTCCGAACACTGAAGCTTTCTTT. The chain couples TRBV6-6 to TRBJ1-1, with no clear D. CDR3 length: 16 amino acids. The germline CDR1 and CDR2 sequences are MNHNY and SVGAGI (reference sequence). Trimming shortened V by 5 bases and J by 1 base, and 17 bases separated the two germline ends.

Only a few counts were recorded for this clonotype. The V call is TRBV15, the J call TRBJ2-1; TRBD1 agrees at 11 bases. V lost 6 bases to trimming and J lost 7 bases; unmatched junction nucleotides: 5. This CDR3 region has 14 residues. Germline CDR1 reads LNHNV; CDR2 reads YYDKDF (reference sequence). DNA of the CDR3: TGTGCCACCAGTAAGGGACAGGGGGGGAATGAGCAGTTCTTC. Translation gives CATSKGQGGNEQFF.

The table lists this clonotype with a few counts. This sequence joins TRBV25-1 and TRBJ1-2, with D hard to call. Germline V gene lookup returns CDR1 MGHDK and CDR2 SYGVNS. The CDR3 contains 14 residues. Trimming left V 3 bases short and J 5 bases short, with 13 bases between. As DNA, the CDR3 is TGTGCCAGCAGTGACCCTGGGCCAGTTTATGGCTACACCTTC. It is translated as CASSDPGPVYGYTF.

This clonotype came up a few times. The chain couples TRBV9 to TRBJ1-3, with 7 positions matching TRBD1. The CDR3 consists of 16 residues. The V segment lost 3 bases and the J segment 0 bases; nucleotides outside the gene matches: 6. Per germline, CDR1 SGDLS and CDR2 YYNGEE. CDR3 in amino acids: CASSAGQTSSGNTIYF. CDR3 bases: TGTGCCAGCAGCGCGGGACAGACTAGCTCTGGAAACACCATATATTTT.

V gene TRBV6-1 combines with J gene TRBJ1-4, with 9 nucleotides matching TRBD1. Germline V gene sequence: CDR1 MNHNS, CDR2 SASEGT. CDR3 length: 13 amino acids. The junction had 6 bases not matched to a gene; V was cut back by 9 bases and J by 7 bases. CDR3 sequence: CASTGGSGEKLFF. The CDR3 DNA is TGTGCCAGTACAGGGGGCTCAGGTGAAAAACTGTTTTTT.

The chain couples TRBV29-1 to TRBJ2-1; TRBD2 aligns across 7 bases. CDR3 length: 13 amino acids. Trimming removed 4 bases from V and 0 bases from J; junction bases left unmatched: 0. Germline-derived CDR1 and CDR2 are SQVTM and ANQGSEA. The CDR3 sequence: CSVGTSSYNEQFF. Here the CDR3 DNA reads TGCAGCGTTGGGACTAGCTCCTACAATGAGCAGTTCTTC.

The chain links TRBV6-5 to TRBJ2-5; tentatively, D is TRBD1 (5 bases). Trimming stripped 2 bases from V and 5 bases from J, with 12 bases between. CDR1 and CDR2 from the germline V gene are MNHEY and SVGAGI. The CDR3 length is 14 residues. The CDR3 loop reads CASSYRNNRETQYF. The DNA of the CDR3 is TGTGCCAGCAGTTACAGGAATAACAGGGAGACCCAGTACTTC.

This clonotype was seen many times. J is TRBJ2-1 and V is TRBV7-3, with D tentatively TRBD2 (6 bases). The germline CDR1 and CDR2 sequences are SGHTA and FQGTGA. The CDR3 length is 12 residues. The V end lost 6 bases, the J end lost 7 bases, and 10 bases lay between the germline ends. DNA of the CDR3: TGTGCCAGCAGTTTACGGGGGAATGAGCAGTTCTTC. This codes for CASSLRGNEQFF.

This chain links TRBV6-5 with TRBJ2-3; D possibly corresponds to TRBD2 (6 bases). This CDR3 region has 18 residues. The ends were cut back, 1 base at V and 2 bases at J, with 19 bases in the middle. CDR1 is MNHEY and CDR2 is SVGAGI in the germline V gene. As DNA, the CDR3 is TGTGCCAGCAGTTACTTCCAGCTTGGGGGGAGTAACACAGATACGCAGTATTTT. As protein: CASSYFQLGGSNTDTQYF.

This clonotype was counted only a few times. This chain uses TRBV7-3 with TRBJ2-1, with no clear D. The V end lost 1 base, the J end lost 0 bases, and 13 bases lay between the germline ends. This CDR3 has 17 amino acids. Germline V gene lookup returns CDR1 SGHTA and CDR2 FQGTGA. DNA for the CDR3: TGTGCCAGCAGCTTAATGAGTACGTTCAGCTCCTACAATGAGCAGTTCTTC. Its translation is CASSLMSTFSSYNEQFF.

This clonotype turned up a few times. This chain uses TRBV6-1 with TRBJ1-5, with D perhaps TRBD1 (5 bases). The ends were cut back, 6 bases at V and 3 bases at J, with 12 bases in the middle. Germline V gives CDR1 MNHNS, CDR2 SASEGT. The CDR3 runs to 14 residues. CDR3 bases: TGTGCCAGCAGCTCAGACAGATCCAATCAGCCCCAGCATTTT. Translated: CASSSDRSNQPQHF.

This clonotype was recorded a few times. The V call is TRBV5-1, the J call TRBJ2-1; 10 positions agree with TRBD2. Germline trimming cut 3 bases from V and 0 bases from J; bases unmatched to any gene: 3. In germline, CDR1 is SGHRS, CDR2 YFSETQ. This CDR3 region has 16 residues. The CDR3 loop is CASSSRTSGSYNEQFF. DNA of the CDR3: TGCGCCAGCAGCTCAAGGACTAGCGGCTCCTACAATGAGCAGTTCTTC.

This clonotype was detected once. This sequence joins TRBV7-9 and TRBJ1-2; 7 bases align to TRBD1. V shed 3 bases, J shed 4 bases, and the junction held 17 bases outside the gene matches. In germline, CDR1 is SEHNR, CDR2 FQNEAQ (reference sequence). CDR3 length equals 18 residues. The DNA of the CDR3 is TGTGCCAGCAGCTTTCAGCTGCCCCTTATAACAGGGGTCTATGGCTACACCTTC. It yields the protein CASSFQLPLITGVYGYTF.

This clonotype was seen only a few times. CDR3 in DNA: TGTGCCAGCTCACCTTTACAGGGACAAGAGACCCAGTACTTC. The encoded protein is CASSPLQGQETQYF. The V gene is TRBV18, the J gene TRBJ2-5, with D tentatively TRBD1 (6 bases). The germline CDR1 and CDR2 sequences are KGHSH and LQKENI. V was trimmed by 3 bases and J by 2 bases, leaving 10 bases between them. The CDR3 covers 14 residues.

The V call is TRBV12-3 or TRBV12-4, the J call TRBJ2-3, with D perhaps matching TRBD1 or TRBD2 (5 bases each). V was shortened by 6 bases and J by 11 bases, with 21 bases between the two germline ends. The CDR3 length is 14 residues. Here the CDR3 DNA reads TGTGCCAGCAGAAAGGACAACACGCTCCGGGAGCAGTATTTT. Translating it yields CASRKDNTLREQYF.

This clonotype occurred many times. The chain is built from TRBV10-3 and TRBJ2-1, with D hard to call. Germline loops: CDR1 ENHRY, CDR2 SYGVKD. Deletions cut 7 bases from V and 9 bases from J, with 10 bases between. CDR3 length: 11 residues. CDR3 sequence reads: CAITPGGEQFF. CDR3 sequence (DNA): TGTGCCATCACCCCCGGCGGTGAGCAGTTCTTC.

The chain is built from TRBV20-1 and TRBJ2-5; 10 bases are shared with TRBD1. V dropped 3 bases and J dropped 9; count of bases not matched to a gene: 19. This CDR3 has 17 amino acids. The germline gives CDR1 DFQATT, CDR2 SNEGSKA (reference sequence). The CDR3 loop reads CSARRDRGFVRREPQYF. The CDR3 DNA sequence: TGCAGTGCTAGGCGGGACAGGGGTTTTGTCAGGCGGGAGCCCCAGTACTTC.

This clonotype was seen only once. This chain uses TRBV28 with TRBJ2-1; D is uncertain. V was pared by 5 bases and J by 5 bases, with 7 bases between. The CDR3 runs to 12 residues. CDR1 is MDHEN, CDR2 SYDVKM, per germline. CDR3 residues: CASSTRHNEQFF. In DNA, the CDR3 is TGTGCCAGCAGTACCCGGCACAATGAGCAGTTCTTC.

This clonotype occurred a few times. J is TRBJ2-2 and V is TRBV12-3 or TRBV12-4; D not certain. This CDR3 has 15 amino acids. Trimming shortened V by 0 bases and J by 0 bases, and 5 bases separated the two germline ends. CDR3 in amino acids: CASSLAGPNTGELFF. The CDR3 DNA reads as TGTGCCAGCAGTTTAGCCGGGCCGAACACCGGGGAGCTGTTTTTT.

The chain couples TRBV7-3 to TRBJ2-3; D is possibly TRBD1 or TRBD2 (5 bases each). The CDR3 extends over 14 amino acids. V was pared by 1 base and J by 6 bases, with 11 bases between. CDR1 is SGHTA, CDR2 FQGTGA, per germline. The CDR3 loop is CASSLRGARDTQYF. The CDR3 coding sequence is TGTGCCAGCAGCTTAAGAGGGGCGAGGGATACGCAGTATTTT.

In DNA, the CDR3 is TGTGCCAGCAGTTTGACAGGGGGCAAGGGACCCCAGCATTTT. It encodes CASSLTGGKGPQHF. This chain links TRBV6-5 with TRBJ1-5; 10 bases fit TRBD1. This CDR3 has 14 residues. The germline V gene has CDR1 MNHEY and CDR2 SVGAGI. Trimming at V came to 4 bases and at J to 10 bases, leaving 7 bases not matched to a gene.

The chain combines TRBV6-6 with TRBJ2-3, with D possibly being TRBD2 (5 bases). Germline-derived CDR1 and CDR2 are MNHNY and SVGAGI (reference sequence). CDR3 size: 14 residues. Trimming left V 6 bases short and J 2 bases short, with 12 bases between. The CDR3 loop reads CASSPGIFTDTQYF. DNA for the CDR3: TGTGCCAGCAGCCCCGGGATTTTCACAGATACGCAGTATTTT.

This clonotype was recorded a few times. The chain combines TRBV2 with TRBJ2-7; the D is unclear. The V and J ends lost 6 bases and 2 bases respectively, with 11 bases between them. Germline V gene data show CDR1 as SNHLY and CDR2 as FYNNEI. The CDR3 is made up of 13 amino acids. CDR3 nucleotide sequence: TGTGCCAGCAGGGATGATCCCCCCTACGAGCAGTACTTC. As protein: CASRDDPPYEQYF.